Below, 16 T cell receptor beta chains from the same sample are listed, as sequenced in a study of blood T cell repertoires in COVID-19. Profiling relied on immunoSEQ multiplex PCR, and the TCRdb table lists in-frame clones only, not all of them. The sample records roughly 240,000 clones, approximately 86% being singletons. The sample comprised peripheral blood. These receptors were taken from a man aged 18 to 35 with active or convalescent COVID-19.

The CDR3 here is CATQDRTQGETQYF. The CDR3 nucleotides are TGTGCCACCCAGGACAGGACCCAGGGGGAGACCCAGTACTTC. The V and J genes are TRBV5-6 and TRBJ2-5; 7 bases line up with TRBD1. The CDR3 totals 14 residues. CDR1 and CDR2 from the germline V gene are SGHDT and YYEEEE. J was trimmed by 5 bases and V by 9 bases; bases with no gene match: 13.

The CDR3 sequence: CASSVDPGQTYEQYF. DNA of the CDR3: TGTGCCAGCAGCGTAGACCCCGGACAGACCTACGAGCAGTACTTC. The chain uses TRBV9 and TRBJ2-7; a possible D gene is TRBD1 (6 bases). From germline, CDR1 is SGDLS and CDR2 YYNGEE. Trimming shortened V by 0 bases and J by 2 bases, and 12 bases separated the two germline ends. This CDR3 spans 15 amino acids.

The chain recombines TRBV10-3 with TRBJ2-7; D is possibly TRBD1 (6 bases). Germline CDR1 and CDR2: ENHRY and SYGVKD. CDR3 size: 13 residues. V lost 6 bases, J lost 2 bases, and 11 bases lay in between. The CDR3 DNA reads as TGTGCCATCAGCCGGGACATCGCCTACGAGCAGTACTTC. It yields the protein CAISRDIAYEQYF.

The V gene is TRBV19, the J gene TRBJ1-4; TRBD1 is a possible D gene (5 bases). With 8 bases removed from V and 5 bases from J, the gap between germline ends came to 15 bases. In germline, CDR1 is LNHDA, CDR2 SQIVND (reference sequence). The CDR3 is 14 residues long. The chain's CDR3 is CASSIRGRNEKLFF. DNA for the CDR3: TGTGCCAGTTCTATTCGGGGGAGGAATGAAAAACTGTTTTTT.

The CDR3 nucleotides read TGTGCCAGCAGAACCGGGACAGGGGACGAGCAGTACTTC. Protein product: CASRTGTGDEQYF. The chain is built from TRBV6-6 and TRBJ2-7; 10 bases match TRBD1. Trimming took 6 bases from V and 5 from J; bases not matched to a gene: 4. This CDR3 is built from 13 residues. Germline CDR1 MNHNY, CDR2 SVGAGI (reference sequence).

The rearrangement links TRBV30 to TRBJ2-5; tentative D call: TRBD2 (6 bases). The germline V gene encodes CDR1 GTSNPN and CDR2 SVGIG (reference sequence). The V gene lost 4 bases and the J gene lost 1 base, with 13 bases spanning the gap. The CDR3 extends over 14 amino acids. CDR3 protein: CAWNGFGGQETQYF. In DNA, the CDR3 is TGTGCCTGGAATGGATTCGGGGGCCAAGAGACCCAGTACTTC.

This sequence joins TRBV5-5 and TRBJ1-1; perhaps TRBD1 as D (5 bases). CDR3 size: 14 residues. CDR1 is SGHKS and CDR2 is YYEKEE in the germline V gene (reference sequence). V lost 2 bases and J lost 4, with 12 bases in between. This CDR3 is CASSFTSQGTEAFF. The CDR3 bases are TGTGCCAGCAGCTTCACTAGCCAGGGCACTGAAGCTTTCTTT.

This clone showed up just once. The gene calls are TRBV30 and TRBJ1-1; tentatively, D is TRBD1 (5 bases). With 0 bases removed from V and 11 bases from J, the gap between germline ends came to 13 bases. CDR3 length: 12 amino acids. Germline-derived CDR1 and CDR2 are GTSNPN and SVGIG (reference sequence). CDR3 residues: CAWSVRPGTAFF. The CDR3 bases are TGTGCCTGGAGTGTAAGGCCAGGGACTGCTTTCTTT.

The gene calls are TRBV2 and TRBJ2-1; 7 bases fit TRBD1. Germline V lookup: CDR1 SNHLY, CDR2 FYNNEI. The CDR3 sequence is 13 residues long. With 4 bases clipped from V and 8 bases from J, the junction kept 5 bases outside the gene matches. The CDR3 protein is CASSGYRGHEQFF. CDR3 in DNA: TGTGCCAGCAGTGGGTACAGGGGCCATGAGCAGTTCTTC.

For the CDR3, the DNA is TGTGCCAGCAGCTTAAGACATGATCCCTACGAGCAGTACTTC. Its protein is CASSLRHDPYEQYF. This rearrangement joins TRBV5-8 to TRBJ2-7; D call uncertain. Germline V gene lookup returns CDR1 SGHTS and CDR2 YDEGEE. The CDR3 covers 14 residues. Trimming took 2 bases from V and 2 from J, leaving 11 bases between them. Drawing the rest from reference TRBV5-8 and TRBJ2-7, the complete variable domain is EAGVTQSPTHLIKTRGQQATLRCSPISGHTSVYWYQQALGLGLQFLLWYDEGEERNRGNFPPRFSGRQFPNYSSELNVNALELEDSALYLCASSLRHDPYEQYFGPGTRLTVT.

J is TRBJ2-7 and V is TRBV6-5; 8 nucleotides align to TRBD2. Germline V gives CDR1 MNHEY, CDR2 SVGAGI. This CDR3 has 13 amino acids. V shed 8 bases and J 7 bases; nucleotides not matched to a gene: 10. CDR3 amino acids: CASFRREEGEQYF. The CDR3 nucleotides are TGTGCCAGCTTCAGGCGGGAGGAGGGGGAGCAGTACTTC.

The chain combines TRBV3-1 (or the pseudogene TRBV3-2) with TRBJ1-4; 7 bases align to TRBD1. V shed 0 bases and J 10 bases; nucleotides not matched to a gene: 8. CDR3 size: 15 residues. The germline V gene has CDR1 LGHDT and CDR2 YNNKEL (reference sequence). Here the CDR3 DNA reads TGTGCCAGCAGCCAAGAGGGCAGGGACAGTGGAAAACTGTTTTTT. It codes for CASSQEGRDSGKLFF.

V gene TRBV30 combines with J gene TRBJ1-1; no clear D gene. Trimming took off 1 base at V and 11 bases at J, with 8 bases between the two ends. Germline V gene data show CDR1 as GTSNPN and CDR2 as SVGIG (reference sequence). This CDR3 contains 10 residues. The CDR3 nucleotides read TGTGCCTGGAGTGGCCCCGAGGCTTTCTTT. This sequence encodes CAWSGPEAFF.

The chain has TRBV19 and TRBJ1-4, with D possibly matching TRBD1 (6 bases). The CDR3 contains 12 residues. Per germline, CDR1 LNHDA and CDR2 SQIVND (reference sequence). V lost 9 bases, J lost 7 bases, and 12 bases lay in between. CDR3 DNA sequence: TGTGCCAGCTCGGGGGGGGCTGAAAAACTGTTTTTT. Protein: CASSGGAEKLFF.

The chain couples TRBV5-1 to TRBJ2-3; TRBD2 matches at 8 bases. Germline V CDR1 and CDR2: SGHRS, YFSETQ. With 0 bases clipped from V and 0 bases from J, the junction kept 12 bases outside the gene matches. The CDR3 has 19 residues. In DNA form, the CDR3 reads TGCGCCAGCAGCTTGGCCGGAAACCTAGCGGGTTTTAGCACAGATACGCAGTATTTT. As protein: CASSLAGNLAGFSTDTQYF. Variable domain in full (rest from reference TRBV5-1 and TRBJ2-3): KAGVTQTPRYLIKTRGQQVTLSCSPISGHRSVSWYQQTPGQGLQFLFEYFSETQRNKGNFPGRFSGRQFSNSRSEMNVSTLELGDSALYLCASSLAGNLAGFSTDTQYFGPGTRLTVL.

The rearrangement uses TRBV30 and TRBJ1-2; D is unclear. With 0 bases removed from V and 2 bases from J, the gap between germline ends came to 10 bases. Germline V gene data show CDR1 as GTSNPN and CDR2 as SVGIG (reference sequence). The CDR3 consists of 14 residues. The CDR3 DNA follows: TGTGCCTGGAGTGTTGGGCAGGCAAACTATGGCTACACCTTC. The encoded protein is CAWSVGQANYGYTF.